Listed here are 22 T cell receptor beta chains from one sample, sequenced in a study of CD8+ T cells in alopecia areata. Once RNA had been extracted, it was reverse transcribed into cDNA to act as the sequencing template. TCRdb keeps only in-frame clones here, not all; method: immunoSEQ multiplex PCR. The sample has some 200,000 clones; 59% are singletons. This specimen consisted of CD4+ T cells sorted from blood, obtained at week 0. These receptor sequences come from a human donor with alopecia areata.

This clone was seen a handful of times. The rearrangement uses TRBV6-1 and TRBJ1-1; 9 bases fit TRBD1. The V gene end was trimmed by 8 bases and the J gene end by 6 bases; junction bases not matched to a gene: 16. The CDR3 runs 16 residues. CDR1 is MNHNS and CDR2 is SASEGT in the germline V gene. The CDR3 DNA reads TGTGCCAGCGGTGCAGACCGGGACAGGGTTACATCTGAAGCTTTCTTT. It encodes CASGADRDRVTSEAFF.

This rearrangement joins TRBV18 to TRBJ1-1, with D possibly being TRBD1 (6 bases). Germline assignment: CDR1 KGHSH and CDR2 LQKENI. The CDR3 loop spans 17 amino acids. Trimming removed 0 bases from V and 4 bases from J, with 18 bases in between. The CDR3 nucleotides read TGTGCCAGCTCACCACCGGTCGCAGGGGTAGGGAGCACTGAAGCTTTCTTT. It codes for CASSPPVAGVGSTEAFF.

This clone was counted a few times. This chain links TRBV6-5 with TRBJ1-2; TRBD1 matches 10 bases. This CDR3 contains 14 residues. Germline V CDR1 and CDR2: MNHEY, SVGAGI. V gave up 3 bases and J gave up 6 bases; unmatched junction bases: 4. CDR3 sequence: CASSYVGTGDGYTF. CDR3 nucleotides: TGTGCCAGCAGTTATGTCGGGACAGGGGATGGCTACACCTTC.

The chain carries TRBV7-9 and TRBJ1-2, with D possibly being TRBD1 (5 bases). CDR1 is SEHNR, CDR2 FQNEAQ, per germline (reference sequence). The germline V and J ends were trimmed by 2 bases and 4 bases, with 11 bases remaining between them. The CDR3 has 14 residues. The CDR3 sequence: CASSLPTESYGYTF. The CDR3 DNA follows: TGTGCCAGCAGCTTACCGACAGAGTCCTATGGCTACACCTTC.

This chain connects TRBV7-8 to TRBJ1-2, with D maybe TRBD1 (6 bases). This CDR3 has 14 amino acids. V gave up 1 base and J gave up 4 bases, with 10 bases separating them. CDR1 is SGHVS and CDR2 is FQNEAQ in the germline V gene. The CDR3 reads CASSLGATGYGYTF. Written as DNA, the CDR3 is TGTGCCAGCAGCTTAGGTGCGACAGGCTATGGCTACACCTTC.

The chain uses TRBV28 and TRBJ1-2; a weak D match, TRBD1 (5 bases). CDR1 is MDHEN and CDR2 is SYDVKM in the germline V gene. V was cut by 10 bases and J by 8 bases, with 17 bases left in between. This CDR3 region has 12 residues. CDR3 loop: CATEFKGEGYTF. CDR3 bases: TGTGCCACCGAGTTTAAAGGGGAAGGCTACACCTTC.

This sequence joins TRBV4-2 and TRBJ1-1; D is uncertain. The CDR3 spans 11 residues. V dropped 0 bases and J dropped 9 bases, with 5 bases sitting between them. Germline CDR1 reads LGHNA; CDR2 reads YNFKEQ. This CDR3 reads CASSQEGKAFF. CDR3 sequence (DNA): TGTGCCAGCAGCCAAGAGGGGAAAGCTTTCTTT.

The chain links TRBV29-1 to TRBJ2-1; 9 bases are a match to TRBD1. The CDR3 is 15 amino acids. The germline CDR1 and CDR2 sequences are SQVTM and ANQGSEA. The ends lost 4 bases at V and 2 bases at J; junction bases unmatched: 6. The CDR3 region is CSVGGQGRTYNEQFF. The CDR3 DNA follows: TGCAGCGTTGGGGGACAGGGAAGAACCTACAATGAGCAGTTCTTC.

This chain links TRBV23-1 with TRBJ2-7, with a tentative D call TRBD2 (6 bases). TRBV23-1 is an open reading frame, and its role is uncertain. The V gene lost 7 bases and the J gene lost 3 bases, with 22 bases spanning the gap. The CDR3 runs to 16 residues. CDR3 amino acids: CASTAGGPRVSYEQYF. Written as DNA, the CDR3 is TGCGCCAGCACCGCAGGAGGGCCTCGGGTTAGCTACGAGCAGTACTTC.

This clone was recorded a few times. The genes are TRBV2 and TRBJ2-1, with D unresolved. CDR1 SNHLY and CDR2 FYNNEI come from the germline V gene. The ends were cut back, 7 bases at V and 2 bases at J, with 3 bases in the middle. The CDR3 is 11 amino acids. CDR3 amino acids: CASTAYNEQFF. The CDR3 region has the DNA TGTGCCAGCACAGCCTACAATGAGCAGTTCTTC. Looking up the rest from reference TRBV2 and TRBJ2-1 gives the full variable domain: EPEVTQTPSHQVTQMGQEVILRCVPISNHLYFYWYRQILGQKVEFLVSFYNNEISEKSEIFDDQFSVERPDGSNFTLKIRSTKLEDSAMYFCASTAYNEQFFGPGTRLTVL.

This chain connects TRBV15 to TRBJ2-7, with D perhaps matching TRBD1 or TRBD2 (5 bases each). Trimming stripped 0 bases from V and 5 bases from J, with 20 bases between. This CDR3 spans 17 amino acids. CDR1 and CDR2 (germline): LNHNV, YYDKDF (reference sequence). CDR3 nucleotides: TGTGCCACCAGCAGAGATGTCTCCAGGGACCTCTGGGACGAGCAGTACTTC. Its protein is CATSRDVSRDLWDEQYF.

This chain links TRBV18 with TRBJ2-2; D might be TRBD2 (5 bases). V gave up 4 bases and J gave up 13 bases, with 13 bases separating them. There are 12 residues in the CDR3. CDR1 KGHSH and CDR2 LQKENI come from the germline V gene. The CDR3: CASSRREEVLFF. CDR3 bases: TGTGCCAGCTCACGGCGAGAGGAGGTGCTGTTTTTT.

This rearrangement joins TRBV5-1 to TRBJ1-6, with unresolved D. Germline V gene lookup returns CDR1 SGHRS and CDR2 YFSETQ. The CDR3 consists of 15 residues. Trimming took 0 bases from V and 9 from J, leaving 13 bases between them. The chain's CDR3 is CASSLETVESSPLHF. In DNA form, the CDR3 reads TGCGCCAGCAGCTTGGAGACCGTAGAGAGTTCACCCCTCCACTTT. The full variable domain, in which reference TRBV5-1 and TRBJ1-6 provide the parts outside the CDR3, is KAGVTQTPRYLIKTRGQQVTLSCSPISGHRSVSWYQQTPGQGLQFLFEYFSETQRNKGNFPGRFSGRQFSNSRSEMNVSTLELGDSALYLCASSLETVESSPLHFGNGTRLTVT.

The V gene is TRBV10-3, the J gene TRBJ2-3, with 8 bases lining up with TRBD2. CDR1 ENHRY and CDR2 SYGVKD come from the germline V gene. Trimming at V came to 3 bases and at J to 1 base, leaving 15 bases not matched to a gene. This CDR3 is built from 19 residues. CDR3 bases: TGTGCCATCAGTGAAGATCTAGCGGGCTCGGTGGGGGGCACAGATACGCAGTATTTT. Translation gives CAISEDLAGSVGGTDTQYF.

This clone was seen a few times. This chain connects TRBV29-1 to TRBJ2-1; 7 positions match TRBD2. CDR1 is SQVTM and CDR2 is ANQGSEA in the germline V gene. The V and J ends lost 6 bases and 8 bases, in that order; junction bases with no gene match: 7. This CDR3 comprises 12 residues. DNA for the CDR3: TGCAGCGTGGGGCTAGCGGCTGATGAGCAGTTCTTC. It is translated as CSVGLAADEQFF.

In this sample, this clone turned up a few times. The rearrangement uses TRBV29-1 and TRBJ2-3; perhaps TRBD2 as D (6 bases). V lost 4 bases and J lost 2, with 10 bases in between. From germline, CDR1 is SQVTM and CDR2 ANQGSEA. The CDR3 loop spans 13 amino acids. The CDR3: CSVVGTLTDTQYF. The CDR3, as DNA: TGCAGCGTTGTGGGGACTCTCACAGATACGCAGTATTTT.

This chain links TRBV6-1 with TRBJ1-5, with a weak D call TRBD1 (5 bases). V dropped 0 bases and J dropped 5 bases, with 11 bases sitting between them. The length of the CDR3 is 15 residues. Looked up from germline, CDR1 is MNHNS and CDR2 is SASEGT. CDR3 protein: CASSEARQGYQPQHF. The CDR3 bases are TGTGCCAGCAGTGAAGCTCGGCAGGGCTATCAGCCCCAGCATTTT.

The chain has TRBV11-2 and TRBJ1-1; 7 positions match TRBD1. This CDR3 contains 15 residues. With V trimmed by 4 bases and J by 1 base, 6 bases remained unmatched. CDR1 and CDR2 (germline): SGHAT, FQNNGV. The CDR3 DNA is TGTGCCAGCAGCTCGATCCGGGACAGGAACACTGAAGCTTTCTTT. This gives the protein CASSSIRDRNTEAFF.

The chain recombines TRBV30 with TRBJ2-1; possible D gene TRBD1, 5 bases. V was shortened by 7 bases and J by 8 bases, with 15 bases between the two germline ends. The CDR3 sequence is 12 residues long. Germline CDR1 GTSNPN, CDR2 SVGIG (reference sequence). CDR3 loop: CASSKGRDEQFF. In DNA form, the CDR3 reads TGTGCCTCCTCAAAGGGGCGCGATGAGCAGTTCTTC.

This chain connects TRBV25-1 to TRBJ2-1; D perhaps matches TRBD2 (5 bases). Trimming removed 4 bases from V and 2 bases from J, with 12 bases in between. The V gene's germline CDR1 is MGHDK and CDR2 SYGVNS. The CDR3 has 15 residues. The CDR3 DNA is TGTGCCAGCAGTGGCCTTGGAGGCCCCTACAATGAGCAGTTCTTC. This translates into CASSGLGGPYNEQFF.

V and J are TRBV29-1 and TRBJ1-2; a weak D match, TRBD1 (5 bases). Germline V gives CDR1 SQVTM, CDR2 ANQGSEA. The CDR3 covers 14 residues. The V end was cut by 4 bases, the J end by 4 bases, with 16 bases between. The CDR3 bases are TGCAGCGTTGCTCAAAGGGGCCAGACCTATGGCTACACCTTC. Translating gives CSVAQRGQTYGYTF.

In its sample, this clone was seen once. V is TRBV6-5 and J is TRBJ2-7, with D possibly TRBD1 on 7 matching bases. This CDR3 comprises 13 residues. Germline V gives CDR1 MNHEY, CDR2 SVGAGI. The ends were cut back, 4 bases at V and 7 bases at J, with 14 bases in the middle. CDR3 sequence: CASSFIRGAEQYF. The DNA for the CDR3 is TGTGCCAGCAGTTTCATCAGGGGGGCTGAGCAGTACTTC.